This T cell receptor (beta chain) was documented in a study of blood T cell repertoires in COVID-19. The overall study: T cells, B-cell-depleted T cells, or PBMCs provided the cDNA or gDNA that served as material.

Produced via immunoSEQ multiplex PCR; TCRdb's table is partial and in-frame only. This sample has 20,000 to 30,000 clones, with about 75% found just once. The CDR3 is 15 residues long. Germline V gene sequence: CDR1 SGDLS, CDR2 YYNGEE. The J segment lost 4 bases and the V segment lost 0 bases, leaving 5 bases of the junction unmatched. This clone was seen more than once but under ten times. The chain uses TRBV9 and TRBJ1-2; TRBD1 matches at 8 bases. The specimen sequenced was peripheral blood. The TCR comes from a man aged 80 or over with active or convalescent COVID-19. The CDR3 loop reads CASSVVAGGAYGYTF. Here the CDR3 DNA reads TGTGCCAGCAGCGTAGTGGCAGGGGGCGCCTATGGCTACACCTTC.